A single sample is the source of the 25 T cell receptor beta chains below, sequenced in a study of a mutant IDH1 vaccine in newly diagnosed glioma. Time point defined: week 11, during vaccination. Every vaccine dose comprised 300 ug of mutant IDH1 20-mer peptide plus topical imiquimod. No antigen is known for these receptors. This table comes from immunoSEQ multiplex PCR, and its TCRdb copy is limited to in-frame clones, with some not included. The sample lists some 130,000 clones; over 75% were seen once. The material sequenced was PBMCs, taken from a glioma patient whose treatment included an IDH1 peptide vaccine. These receptors were collected from a man aged 40-55 years with glioma.

The chain uses TRBV21-1 and TRBJ1-1; the table's D call, TRBD1, has no DNA check behind it. TRBV21-1 counts as a pseudogene. The CDR3 sequence is 15 residues long. For the CDR3, the DNA is TGTGCCAGCAGCAAAGCAGGCAGGGGGGCCACTGAAGCTTTCTTT. It codes for CASSKAGRGATEAFF.

The V call is TRBV7-8, the J call TRBJ2-7, with 8 bases matching TRBD1. Trimming at V came to 5 bases and at J to 2 bases, leaving 8 bases not matched to a gene. The CDR3 contains 15 residues. CDR1 is SGHVS, CDR2 FQNEAQ, per germline. CDR3 DNA sequence: TGTGCCAGCAGCATAGGTGGGACAGGCACCTACGAGCAGTACTTC. Amino acids: CASSIGGTGTYEQYF.

The chain uses TRBV28 and TRBJ2-1; a possible D gene is TRBD2 (6 bases). Trimming left V 3 bases short and J 1 base short, with 10 bases between. The CDR3 totals 15 residues. Germline CDR1 reads MDHEN; CDR2 reads SYDVKM. CDR3 in DNA: TGTGCCAGCAGTTTGGAGCGGGTTTCCTACAATGAGCAGTTCTTC. Protein sequence: CASSLERVSYNEQFF.

The rearrangement joins TRBV6-6 to TRBJ1-5; weak D call: TRBD1 (6 bases). This CDR3 is 15 amino acids long. In germline, CDR1 is MNHNY, CDR2 SVGAGI (reference sequence). The ends were cut back, 0 bases at V and 6 bases at J, with 12 bases in the middle. Here the CDR3 reads CASSYSTGHGQPQHF. DNA for the CDR3: TGTGCCAGCAGTTACTCGACAGGCCATGGTCAGCCCCAGCATTTT.

This clone was seen more than once but under ten times. This chain connects TRBV30 to TRBJ1-4; 8 bases map to TRBD1. V shed 7 bases and J 8 bases; nucleotides not matched to a gene: 6. Germline CDR1 is GTSNPN and CDR2 is SVGIG (reference sequence). This CDR3 spans 12 amino acids. Here the CDR3 DNA reads TGTGCCTTCCAGGGGGCGCAGGAAAAACTGTTTTTT. Translating it yields CAFQGAQEKLFF.

The J gene is TRBJ2-7, the V gene TRBV11-2, with TRBD1 matching over 12 bases. The CDR3 contains 15 residues. Germline assignment: CDR1 SGHAT and CDR2 FQNNGV. V lost 6 bases and J lost 3; bases outside the gene matches: 6. The CDR3 protein is CASRRGTGGRYEQYF. The CDR3 region has the DNA TGTGCCAGCAGGCGAGGGACAGGGGGCCGCTACGAGCAGTACTTC.

This clone was detected a few times. Here the CDR3 reads CASSLVSYTEAFF. DNA for the CDR3: TGTGCCAGCAGCTTAGTTTCGTACACTGAAGCTTTCTTT. This rearrangement joins TRBV11-2 to TRBJ1-1, with D unclear. The CDR3 has 13 residues. From germline, CDR1 is SGHAT and CDR2 FQNNGV. The V end lost 1 base, the J end lost 3 bases, and 6 bases lay between the germline ends.

This clone was counted a single time. The CDR3 bases are TGCGCCAGCAGCCAATACCGAACGCTAGCCAAAAACATTCAGTACTTC. As protein: CASSQYRTLAKNIQYF. The chain has TRBV4-3 and TRBJ2-4; D not certain. The CDR3 runs to 16 residues. Germline assignment: CDR1 LGHNA and CDR2 YSLEER. V lost 2 bases to trimming and J lost 0 bases, with 11 bases between them.

V gene TRBV7-2 combines with J gene TRBJ2-1; maybe TRBD2 (5 bases). The CDR3 is made up of 14 amino acids. V lost 3 bases and J lost 4, with 10 bases in between. The germline V gene encodes CDR1 SGHTA and CDR2 FQGNSA. The CDR3: CASSFDYPYNEQFF. The CDR3 coding sequence is TGTGCCAGCAGCTTCGACTACCCTTACAATGAGCAGTTCTTC. Using reference TRBV7-2 and TRBJ2-1 for the parts outside the CDR3, the full variable domain is GAGVSQSPSNKVTEKGKDVELRCDPISGHTALYWYRQSLGQGLEFLIYFQGNSAPDKSGLPSDRFSAERTGGSVSTLTIQRTQQEDSAVYLCASSFDYPYNEQFFGPGTRLTVL.

The gene calls are TRBV30 and TRBJ2-2; 12 nucleotides agree with TRBD2. V was clipped by 1 base and J by 7 bases; unmatched bases: 7. The CDR3 extends over 16 amino acids. Germline V lookup: CDR1 GTSNPN, CDR2 SVGIG (reference sequence). The CDR3 here is CAWSDLAGGQSGELFF. The CDR3 coding sequence is TGTGCCTGGAGTGACCTAGCGGGAGGGCAAAGCGGGGAGCTGTTTTTT.

This clone came up once. This sequence may be a read error, since a much larger clone differs from it by one base. The same CDR3 is also encoded by other DNA sequences in this sample. The J gene is TRBJ2-3, the V gene TRBV6-4; 10 bases are shared with TRBD2. The V gene's germline CDR1 is MRHNA and CDR2 SNTAGT. CDR3 length equals 15 residues. V dropped 0 bases and J dropped 3; count of bases not matched to a gene: 0. In DNA form, the CDR3 reads TGTGCCAGCAGTGACTCTAGCGGGGGGACAGATACGCAGTATTTT. It is translated as CASSDSSGGTDTQYF.

This clone came up a few times. The chain links TRBV9 to TRBJ1-3; TRBD1 agrees at 7 bases. Germline CDR1 reads SGDLS; CDR2 reads YYNGEE. This CDR3 comprises 15 residues. V trimming: 0 bases; J trimming: 4 bases; junction bases outside the gene matches: 4. The CDR3 bases are TGTGCCAGCAGCGTAGAGGGACAGCGGGGAAACACCATATATTTT. As protein: CASSVEGQRGNTIYF.

The table lists this clone with a few counts. The chain links TRBV29-1 to TRBJ1-5; D is possibly TRBD1 (5 bases). CDR3 length: 15 residues. The germline CDR1 and CDR2 sequences are SQVTM and ANQGSEA. Trimming took off 4 bases at V and 0 bases at J, with 13 bases between the two ends. The CDR3 spells CSVVRALSSNQPQHF. Here the CDR3 DNA reads TGCAGCGTTGTCAGGGCCCTAAGTAGCAATCAGCCCCAGCATTTT.

V and J are TRBV18 and TRBJ2-7; unclear D gene. The CDR3 spans 14 residues. The ends were cut back, 3 bases at V and 1 base at J, with 10 bases in the middle. Germline V gene lookup returns CDR1 KGHSH and CDR2 LQKENI. CDR3 residues: CASSPYGQSYEQYF. The DNA for the CDR3 is TGTGCCAGCTCACCCTATGGCCAGTCCTACGAGCAGTACTTC.

For this clone: This specimen includes other DNA sequences encoding the same CDR3. The V call is TRBV5-1, the J call TRBJ2-5; D is perhaps TRBD2 (5 bases). CDR3 size: 12 residues. V lost 0 bases to trimming and J lost 5 bases, with 5 bases between them. CDR1 is SGHRS, CDR2 YFSETQ, per germline. The CDR3 reads CASSLAGETQYF. CDR3 in DNA: TGCGCCAGCAGCTTGGCGGGGGAGACCCAGTACTTC.

The V gene is TRBV5-1, the J gene TRBJ2-1; the match to TRBD2 covers 9 bases. The length of the CDR3 is 14 residues. V dropped 9 bases and J dropped 9; count of bases not matched to a gene: 13. Germline assignment: CDR1 SGHRS and CDR2 YFSETQ. The CDR3 here is CATKRGGGAGEQFF. As DNA, the CDR3 is TGCGCCACCAAACGGGGCGGGGGGGCCGGTGAGCAGTTCTTC. Filled out from reference TRBV5-1 and TRBJ2-1, the complete variable domain reads KAGVTQTPRYLIKTRGQQVTLSCSPISGHRSVSWYQQTPGQGLQFLFEYFSETQRNKGNFPGRFSGRQFSNSRSEMNVSTLELGDSALYLCATKRGGGAGEQFFGPGTRLTVL.

The V and J genes are TRBV28 and TRBJ1-3; D call uncertain. CDR1 MDHEN and CDR2 SYDVKM come from the germline V gene. Trimming removed 6 bases at V and 2 bases at J, with 8 bases between. The CDR3 contains 13 residues. The CDR3 DNA reads as TGTGCCAGCAGGTCGGATACTGGAAACACCATATATTTT. Its translation: CASRSDTGNTIYF. The complete variable domain, with remaining parts taken from reference TRBV28 and TRBJ1-3, reads DVKVTQSSRYLVKRTGEKVFLECVQDMDHENMFWYRQDPGLGLRLIYFSYDVKMKEKGDIPEGYSVSREKKERFSLILESASTNQTSMYLCASRSDTGNTIYFGEGSWLTVV.

The V gene is TRBV11-3, the J gene TRBJ2-1; no clear D gene. The V gene's germline CDR1 is SGHNT and CDR2 YENEEA. The CDR3 is made up of 14 amino acids. V lost 8 bases and J lost 7, with 18 bases in between. CDR3 amino acids: CASRKGMVGNEQFF. DNA of the CDR3: TGTGCCAGCCGAAAGGGCATGGTGGGGAATGAGCAGTTCTTC.

This chain joins TRBV21-1 and TRBJ2-1; no DNA check was done on the table's D call, TRBD2. TRBV21-1 is designated a pseudogene. The length of the CDR3 is 16 residues. This CDR3 reads CASRGPRRGGYNEQFF. The CDR3 DNA follows: TGTGCCAGCAGGGGCCCCCGGCGGGGGGGATACAATGAGCAGTTCTTC.

The CDR3: CATQLPIRLAGVRNEQFF. The CDR3 DNA reads as TGTGCCACCCAGTTGCCCATCCGACTAGCGGGAGTGAGGAATGAGCAGTTCTTC. The chain recombines TRBV7-9 with TRBJ2-1, with 12 bases aligning to TRBD2. This CDR3 is 18 amino acids long. Trimming at V came to 10 bases and at J to 7 bases, leaving 20 bases not matched to a gene. Germline V gene data show CDR1 as SEHNR and CDR2 as FQNEAQ (reference sequence).

This clone has more than one count but fewer than ten. The chain carries TRBV19 and TRBJ1-6; no clear D. V was shortened by 3 bases and J by 9 bases, with 6 bases between the two germline ends. This CDR3 is built from 12 residues. CDR1 and CDR2 (germline): LNHDA, SQIVND (reference sequence). The CDR3 loop reads CASSIGSSPLHF. The CDR3 DNA reads TGTGCCAGTAGTATTGGGAGTTCACCCCTCCACTTT.

This clone was detected once. The chain combines TRBV11-1 with TRBJ2-5, with D perhaps TRBD1 or TRBD2 (6 bases each). The CDR3 totals 14 residues. The germline gives CDR1 SGHAT, CDR2 FQDESV (reference sequence). V lost 2 bases and J lost 2, with 9 bases in between. CDR3 nucleotides: TGTGCCAGCAGCTTACGAGGGGGGCAAGAGACCCAGTACTTC. Its protein is CASSLRGGQETQYF.

The CDR3 reads CASSSKLDAYEQYF. The CDR3, as DNA: TGTGCCAGCAGCTCGAAACTGGACGCCTACGAGCAGTACTTC. The chain joins TRBV11-2 to TRBJ2-7; D is uncertain. The V and J ends lost 4 bases and 2 bases respectively, with 12 bases between them. The CDR3 totals 14 residues. Per the germline V gene, CDR1 is SGHAT and CDR2 is FQNNGV.

The chain is built from TRBV6-4 and TRBJ1-1; no clear D. The CDR3 sequence is 13 residues long. Germline loops: CDR1 MRHNA, CDR2 SNTAGT. V lost 4 bases to trimming and J lost 4 bases, with 10 bases between them. The CDR3 reads CASSVKVSTEAFF. In nucleotides, the CDR3 is TGTGCCAGCAGTGTCAAGGTGTCCACTGAAGCTTTCTTT.

The chain uses TRBV18 and TRBJ1-2; no reliable D call. Germline CDR1 KGHSH, CDR2 LQKENI. Trimming took off 2 bases at V and 0 bases at J, with 13 bases between the two ends. The CDR3 loop spans 16 amino acids. CDR3 in DNA: TGTGCCAGCTCACCAGTCCCCGCCAGCCCTAACTATGGCTACACCTTC. It is translated as CASSPVPASPNYGYTF.